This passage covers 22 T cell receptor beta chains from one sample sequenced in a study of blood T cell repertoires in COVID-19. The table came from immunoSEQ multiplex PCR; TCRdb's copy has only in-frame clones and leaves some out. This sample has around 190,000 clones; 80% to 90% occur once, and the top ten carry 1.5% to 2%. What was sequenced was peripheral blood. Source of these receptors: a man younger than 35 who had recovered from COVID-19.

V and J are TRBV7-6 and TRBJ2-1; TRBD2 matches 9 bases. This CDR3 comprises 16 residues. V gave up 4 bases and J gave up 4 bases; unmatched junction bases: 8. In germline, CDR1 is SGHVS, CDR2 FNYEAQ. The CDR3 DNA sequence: TGTGCCAGCAGCTCCTCCGGACTAGCGTCGTACAATGAGCAGTTCTTC. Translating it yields CASSSSGLASYNEQFF.

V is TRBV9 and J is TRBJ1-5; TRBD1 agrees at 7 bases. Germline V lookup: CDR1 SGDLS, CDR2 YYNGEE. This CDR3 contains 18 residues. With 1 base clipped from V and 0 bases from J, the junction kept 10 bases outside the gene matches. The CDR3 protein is CASSVSGQAWDSNQPQHF. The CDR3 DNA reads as TGTGCCAGCAGCGTATCCGGACAGGCGTGGGATAGCAATCAGCCCCAGCATTTT. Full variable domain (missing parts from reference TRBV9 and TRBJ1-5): DSGVTQTPKHLITATGQRVTLRCSPRSGDLSVYWYQQSLDQGLQFLIQYYNGEERAKGNILERFSAQQFPDLHSELNLSSLELGDSALYFCASSVSGQAWDSNQPQHFGDGTRLSIL.

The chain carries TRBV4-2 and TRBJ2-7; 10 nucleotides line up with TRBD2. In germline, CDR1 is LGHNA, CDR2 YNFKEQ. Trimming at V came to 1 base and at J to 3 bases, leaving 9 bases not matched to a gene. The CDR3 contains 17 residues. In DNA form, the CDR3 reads TGTGCCAGCAGCCAAGTTCTGGGGACTAGCGCCGACTACGAGCAGTACTTC. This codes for CASSQVLGTSADYEQYF.

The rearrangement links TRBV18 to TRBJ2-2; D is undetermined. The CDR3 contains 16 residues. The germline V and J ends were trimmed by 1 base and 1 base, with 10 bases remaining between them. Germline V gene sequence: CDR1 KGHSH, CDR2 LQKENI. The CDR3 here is CASSPLERLNTGELFF. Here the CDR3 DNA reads TGTGCCAGCTCACCACTGGAAAGACTGAACACCGGGGAGCTGTTTTTT.

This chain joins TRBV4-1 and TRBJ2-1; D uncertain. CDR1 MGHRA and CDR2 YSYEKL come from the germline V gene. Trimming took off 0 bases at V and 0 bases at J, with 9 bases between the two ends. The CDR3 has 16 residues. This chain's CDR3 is CASSQDASSSYNEQFF. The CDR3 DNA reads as TGCGCCAGCAGCCAAGACGCCTCGAGCTCCTACAATGAGCAGTTCTTC.

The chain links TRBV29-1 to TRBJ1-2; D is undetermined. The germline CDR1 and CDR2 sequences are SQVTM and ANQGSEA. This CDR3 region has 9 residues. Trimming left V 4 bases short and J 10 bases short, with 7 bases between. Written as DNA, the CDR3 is TGCAGCGTTGGGGAGTCCTACACCTTC. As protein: CSVGESYTF.

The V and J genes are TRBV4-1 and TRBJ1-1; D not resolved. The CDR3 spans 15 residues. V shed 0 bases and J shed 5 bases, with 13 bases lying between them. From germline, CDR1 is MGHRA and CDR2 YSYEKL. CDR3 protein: CASSQEPLSGTEAFF. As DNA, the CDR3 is TGCGCCAGCAGCCAAGAACCCCTGTCGGGGACTGAAGCTTTCTTT.

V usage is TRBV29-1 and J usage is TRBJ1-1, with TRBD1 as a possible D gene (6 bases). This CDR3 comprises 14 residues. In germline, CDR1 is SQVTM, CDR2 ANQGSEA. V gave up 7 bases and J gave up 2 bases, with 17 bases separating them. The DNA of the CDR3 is TGCAGCGCCACCCCGGGACATATAAACACTGAAGCTTTCTTT. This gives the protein CSATPGHINTEAFF.

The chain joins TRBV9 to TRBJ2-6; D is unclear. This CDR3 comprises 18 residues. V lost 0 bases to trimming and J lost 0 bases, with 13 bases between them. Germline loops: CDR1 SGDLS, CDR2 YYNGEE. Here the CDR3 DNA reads TGTGCCAGCAGCGTAGGTTTACAGTCCCTCTCTGGGGCCAACGTCCTGACTTTC. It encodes CASSVGLQSLSGANVLTF. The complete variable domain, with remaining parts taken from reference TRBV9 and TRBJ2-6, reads DSGVTQTPKHLITATGQRVTLRCSPRSGDLSVYWYQQSLDQGLQFLIQYYNGEERAKGNILERFSAQQFPDLHSELNLSSLELGDSALYFCASSVGLQSLSGANVLTFGAGSRLTVL.

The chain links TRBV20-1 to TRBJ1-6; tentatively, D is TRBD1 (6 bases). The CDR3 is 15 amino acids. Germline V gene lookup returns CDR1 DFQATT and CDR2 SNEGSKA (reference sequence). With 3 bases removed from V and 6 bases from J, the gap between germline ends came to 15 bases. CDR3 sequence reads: CSASPSGGRNSPLHF. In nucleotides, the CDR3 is TGCAGTGCTAGTCCGAGTGGGGGCCGTAATTCACCCCTCCACTTT.

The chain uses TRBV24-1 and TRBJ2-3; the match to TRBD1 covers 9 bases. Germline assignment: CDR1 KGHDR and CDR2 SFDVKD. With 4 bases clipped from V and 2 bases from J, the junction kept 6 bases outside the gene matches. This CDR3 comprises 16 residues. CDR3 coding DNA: TGTGCCACCAGTGACTCAGGGACAGGGAACACAGATACGCAGTATTTT. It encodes CATSDSGTGNTDTQYF.

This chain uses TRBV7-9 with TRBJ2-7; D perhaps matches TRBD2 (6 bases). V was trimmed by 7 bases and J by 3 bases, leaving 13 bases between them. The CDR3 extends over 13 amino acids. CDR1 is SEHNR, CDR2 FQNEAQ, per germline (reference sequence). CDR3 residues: CASNRMEGYEQYF. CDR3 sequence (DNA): TGTGCCAGCAACAGAATGGAGGGCTACGAGCAGTACTTC.

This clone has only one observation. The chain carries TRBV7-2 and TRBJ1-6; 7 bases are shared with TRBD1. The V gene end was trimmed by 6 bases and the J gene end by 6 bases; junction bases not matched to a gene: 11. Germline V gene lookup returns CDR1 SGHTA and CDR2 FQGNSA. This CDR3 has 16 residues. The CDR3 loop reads CASSPLRDSPNSPLHF. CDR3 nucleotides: TGTGCCAGCAGTCCCCTAAGGGACAGCCCTAATTCACCCCTCCACTTT.

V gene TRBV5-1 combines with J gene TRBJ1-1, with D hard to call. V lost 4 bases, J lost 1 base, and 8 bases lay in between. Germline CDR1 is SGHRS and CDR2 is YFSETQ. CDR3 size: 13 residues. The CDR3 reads CASSRRPNTEAFF. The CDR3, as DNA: TGCGCCAGCAGCCGCAGGCCGAACACTGAAGCTTTCTTT.

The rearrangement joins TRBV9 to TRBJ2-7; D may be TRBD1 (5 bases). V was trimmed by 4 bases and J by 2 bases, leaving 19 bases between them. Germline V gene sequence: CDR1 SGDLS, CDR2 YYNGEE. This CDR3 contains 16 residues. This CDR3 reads CASSLNPEQGAYEQYF. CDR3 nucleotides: TGTGCCAGCAGCCTCAATCCCGAGCAAGGGGCCTACGAGCAGTACTTC.

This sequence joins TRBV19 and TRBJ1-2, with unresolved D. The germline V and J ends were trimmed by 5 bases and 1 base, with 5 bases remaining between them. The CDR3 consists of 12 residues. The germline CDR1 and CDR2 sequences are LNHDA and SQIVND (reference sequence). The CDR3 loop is CASSAINYGYTF. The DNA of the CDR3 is TGTGCCAGTAGTGCGATTAACTATGGCTACACCTTC.

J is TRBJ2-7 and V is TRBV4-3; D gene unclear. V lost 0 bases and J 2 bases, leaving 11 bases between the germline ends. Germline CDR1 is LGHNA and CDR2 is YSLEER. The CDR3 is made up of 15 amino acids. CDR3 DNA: TGCGCCAGCAGCCAAGATCGCGCAGACACCTACGAGCAGTACTTC. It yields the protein CASSQDRADTYEQYF.

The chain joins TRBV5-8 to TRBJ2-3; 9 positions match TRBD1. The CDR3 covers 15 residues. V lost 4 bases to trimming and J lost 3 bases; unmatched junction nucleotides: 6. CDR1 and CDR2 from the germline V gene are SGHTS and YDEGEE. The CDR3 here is CASSKGTGSTDTQYF. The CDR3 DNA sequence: TGTGCCAGCAGCAAAGGGACAGGGTCTACAGATACGCAGTATTTT.

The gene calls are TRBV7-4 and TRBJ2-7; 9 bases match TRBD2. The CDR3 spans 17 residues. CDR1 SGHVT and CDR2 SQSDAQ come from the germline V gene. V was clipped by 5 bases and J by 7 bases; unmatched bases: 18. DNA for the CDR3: TGTGCCAGCAGCCCCCTCCGGGAGCGGGAGGCAAGGGGGGAGCAGTACTTC. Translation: CASSPLREREARGEQYF.

As DNA, the CDR3 is TGTGCCAGCAGCCTCCGGGACAGGGGGAGCTCCTACAATGAGCAGTTCTTC. Its translation is CASSLRDRGSSYNEQFF. This chain joins TRBV7-8 and TRBJ2-1; TRBD1 agrees at 11 bases. The CDR3 totals 17 residues. The ends lost 5 bases at V and 0 bases at J; junction bases unmatched: 6. The germline CDR1 and CDR2 sequences are SGHVS and FQNEAQ. The full variable domain, with the rest looked up from reference TRBV7-8 and TRBJ2-1, is GAGVSQSPRYKVAKRGQDVALRCDPISGHVSLFWYQQALGQGPEFLTYFQNEAQLDKSGLPSDRFFAERPEGSVSTLKIQRTQQEDSAVYLCASSLRDRGSSYNEQFFGPGTRLTVL.

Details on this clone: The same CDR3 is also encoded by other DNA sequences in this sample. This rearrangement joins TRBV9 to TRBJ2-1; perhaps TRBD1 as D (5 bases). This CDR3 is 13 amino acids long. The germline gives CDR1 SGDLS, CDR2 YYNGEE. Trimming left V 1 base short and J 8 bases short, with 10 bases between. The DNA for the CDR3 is TGTGCCAGCAGCGTACAAGGGGTCGATGAGCAGTTCTTC. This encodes CASSVQGVDEQFF.

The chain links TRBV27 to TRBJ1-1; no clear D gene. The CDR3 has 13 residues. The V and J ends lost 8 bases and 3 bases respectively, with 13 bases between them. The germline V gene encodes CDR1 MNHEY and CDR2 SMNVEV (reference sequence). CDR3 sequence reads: CASSFAVYTEAFF. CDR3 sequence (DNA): TGTGCCAGCTCTTTCGCAGTGTACACTGAAGCTTTCTTT.